This TCR beta chain comes out of a study of T-cell memory formation after mild COVID-19. Study-wide findings and caveats: Researchers could not confirm that second-wave clones peaking on day 37 targeted SARS-CoV-2. A subset of responding clones appeared in pre-infection memory, suggesting cross-reactive memory joined. Shrinking CD4+ clones resided mostly in CM and EM, and CD8+ ones in EMRA.

This clonotype occurred a few times. Its antigen is still unknown. This CDR3 has 15 amino acids. The ends were cut back, 0 bases at V and 8 bases at J, with 16 bases in the middle. Germline assignment: CDR1 MNHEY and CDR2 SMNVEV (reference sequence). In TCRdb, the 5' RACE reads were re-called with MiXCR into one record per CDR3 protein. The table has 540,000 or so distinct CDR3 sequences, 20% seen once. This TCR derives from an adult woman who had mild COVID-19 (a few samples of this study predate the infection). Cell type and time point are not known. The rearrangement links TRBV27 to TRBJ1-2; D is undetermined. The sample was PBMCs or a T cell subset sorted from them (not recorded which). The CDR3 DNA follows: TGTGCCAGCAGTTTATCGTCACAAGTCTCAAACGGCTACACCTTC. As protein: CASSLSSQVSNGYTF.